By frequency in the sample, the clone carrying this TCR beta chain is medium-sized. Its antigen is as yet unknown. This record comes from a study of breast tumors, draining lymph nodes, adjacent tissues. Whole-study results and caveats: That most tumor T cells come from lymph nodes remained unproven. Findings are consistent with lymph node origin and intratumoral expansion of most tumor T cells. Tumor TCR diversity was below lymph nodes but above nontumor tissue.

Each CDR3 protein is one row after TCRdb ran MiXCR on the multiplex PCR reads. The sample lists some 53,000 distinct CDR3 sequences, approximately 45% occurring once. Germline CDR1 SNHLY, CDR2 FYNNEI. The ends were cut back, 8 bases at V and 7 bases at J, with 12 bases in the middle. This CDR3 has 11 residues. The sequenced material came from breast tumor tissue. This TCR was recovered from a female donor with breast cancer. Some clones in this sample may be carry-over from other donors' samples. The chain is built from TRBV2 and TRBJ2-7; tentative D call: TRBD2 (6 bases). The CDR3 bases are TGTGCCAGCCTACGGAGGGGTGAGCAGTACTTC. Residues: CASLRRGEQYF. Full variable domain (remainder filled in from reference TRBV2 and TRBJ2-7): EPEVTQTPSHQVTQMGQEVILRCVPISNHLYFYWYRQILGQKVEFLVSFYNNEISEKSEIFDDQFSVERPDGSNFTLKIRSTKLEDSAMYFCASLRRGEQYFGPGTRLTVT.